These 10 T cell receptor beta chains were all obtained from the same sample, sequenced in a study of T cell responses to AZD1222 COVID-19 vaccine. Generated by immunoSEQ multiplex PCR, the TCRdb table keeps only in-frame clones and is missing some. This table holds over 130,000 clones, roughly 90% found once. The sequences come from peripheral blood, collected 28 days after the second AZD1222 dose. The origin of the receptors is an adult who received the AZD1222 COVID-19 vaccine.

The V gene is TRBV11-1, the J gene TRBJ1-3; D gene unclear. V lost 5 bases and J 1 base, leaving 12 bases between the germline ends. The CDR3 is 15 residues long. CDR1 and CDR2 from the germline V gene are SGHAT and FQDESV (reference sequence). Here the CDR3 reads CASSPRRESGNTIYF. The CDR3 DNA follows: TGTGCCAGCAGCCCCCGAAGGGAGTCTGGAAACACCATATATTTT.

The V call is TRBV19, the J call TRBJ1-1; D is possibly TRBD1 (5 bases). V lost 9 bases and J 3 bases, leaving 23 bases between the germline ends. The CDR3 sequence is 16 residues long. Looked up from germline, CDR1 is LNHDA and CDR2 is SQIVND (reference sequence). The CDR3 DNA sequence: TGTGCCAGCAGGGACCTGTTAGGTCCCCTGGACACTGAAGCTTTCTTT. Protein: CASRDLLGPLDTEAFF.

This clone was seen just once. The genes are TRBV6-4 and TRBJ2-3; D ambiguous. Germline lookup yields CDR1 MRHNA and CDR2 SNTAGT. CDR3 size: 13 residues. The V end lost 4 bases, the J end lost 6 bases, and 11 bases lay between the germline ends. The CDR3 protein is CASSVETSDTQYF. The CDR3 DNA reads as TGTGCCAGCAGTGTTGAAACCTCGGATACGCAGTATTTT.

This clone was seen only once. The CDR3 loop is CASSRAGTYNEQFF. The CDR3 nucleotides read TGTGCCAGCAGCCGCGCGGGGACGTACAATGAGCAGTTCTTC. The chain couples TRBV3-1 (or the pseudogene TRBV3-2) to TRBJ2-1; D is perhaps TRBD2 (6 bases). The length of the CDR3 is 14 residues. Trimming pared 4 bases from V and 4 bases from J, leaving 11 bases between. Germline CDR1 is LGHDT and CDR2 is YNNKEL (reference sequence).

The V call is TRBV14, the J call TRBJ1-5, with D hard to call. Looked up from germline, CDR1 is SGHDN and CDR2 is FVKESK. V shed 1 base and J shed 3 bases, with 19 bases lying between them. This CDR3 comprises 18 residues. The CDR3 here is CASSQGAVEMAYNQPQHF. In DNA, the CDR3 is TGTGCCAGCAGCCAAGGAGCGGTGGAAATGGCCTACAATCAGCCCCAGCATTTT.

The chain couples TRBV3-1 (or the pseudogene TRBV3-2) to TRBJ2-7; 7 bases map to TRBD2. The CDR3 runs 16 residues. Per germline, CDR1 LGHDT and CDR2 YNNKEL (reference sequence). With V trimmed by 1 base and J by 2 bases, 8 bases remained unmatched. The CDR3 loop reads CASSQVYLAETYEQYF. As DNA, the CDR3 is TGTGCCAGCAGCCAAGTCTATCTAGCGGAGACCTACGAGCAGTACTTC.

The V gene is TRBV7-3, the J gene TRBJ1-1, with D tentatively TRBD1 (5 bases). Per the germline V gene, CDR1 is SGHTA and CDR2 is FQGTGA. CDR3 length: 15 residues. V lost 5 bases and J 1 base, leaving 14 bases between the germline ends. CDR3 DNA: TGTGCCAGCAGCCTATTCGGGGACCCGAACACTGAAGCTTTCTTT. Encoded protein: CASSLFGDPNTEAFF. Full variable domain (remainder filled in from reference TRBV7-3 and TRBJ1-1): GAGVSQTPSNKVTEKGKYVELRCDPISGHTALYWYRQSLGQGPEFLIYFQGTGAADDSGLPNDRFFAVRPEGSVSTLKIQRTERGDSAVYLCASSLFGDPNTEAFFGQGTRLTVV.

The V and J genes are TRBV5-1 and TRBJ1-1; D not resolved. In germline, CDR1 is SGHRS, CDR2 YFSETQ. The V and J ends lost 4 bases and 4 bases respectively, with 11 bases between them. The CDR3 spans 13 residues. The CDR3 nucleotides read TGCGCCAGCAGCCCAAATACCGCCACTGAAGCTTTCTTT. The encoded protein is CASSPNTATEAFF.

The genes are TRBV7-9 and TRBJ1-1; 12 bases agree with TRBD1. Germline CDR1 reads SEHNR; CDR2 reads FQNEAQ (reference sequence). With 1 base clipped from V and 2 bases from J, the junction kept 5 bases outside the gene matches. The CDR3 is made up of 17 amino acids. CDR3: CASSLVGQGAPNTEAFF. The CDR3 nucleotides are TGTGCCAGCAGCTTAGTGGGACAGGGGGCGCCTAACACTGAAGCTTTCTTT.

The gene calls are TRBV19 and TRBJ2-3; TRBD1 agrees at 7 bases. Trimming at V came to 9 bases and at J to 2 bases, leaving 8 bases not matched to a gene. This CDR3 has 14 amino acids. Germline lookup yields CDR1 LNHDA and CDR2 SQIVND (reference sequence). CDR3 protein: CASRDSLYTDTQYF. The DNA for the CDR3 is TGTGCCAGCCGGGACAGCCTCTACACAGATACGCAGTATTTT.